These 16 T cell receptor beta chains were all obtained from the same sample, sequenced in a study of blood T cell repertoires in COVID-19. Repertoires were generated with immunoSEQ multiplex PCR, while TCRdb's copy carries only in-frame clones and drops some. The sample has some 250,000 clones; 86% are singletons. Sequencing was carried out using peripheral blood. The receptors come from a man aged 55 to 70 with acute or convalescent COVID-19.

The CDR3 sequence: CASSSRQGPYQPQHF. DNA for the CDR3: TGTGCCAGCAGCTCAAGACAGGGACCCTATCAGCCCCAGCATTTT. This chain uses TRBV6-2 or TRBV6-3 with TRBJ1-5; 7 nucleotides line up with TRBD1. Germline V CDR1 and CDR2: MNHEY, SVGEGT. V shed 6 bases and J 5 bases; nucleotides not matched to a gene: 10. The CDR3 is 15 residues long.

This clone was detected once. CDR3 region: CAWRGRKNIQYF. Here the CDR3 DNA reads TGTGCCTGGAGGGGGCGAAAAAACATTCAGTACTTC. The chain employs TRBV30 and TRBJ2-4, with a tentative D call TRBD1 (5 bases). The CDR3 runs 12 residues. The ends were cut back, 3 bases at V and 4 bases at J, with 7 bases in the middle. Germline values: CDR1 GTSNPN, CDR2 SVGIG (reference sequence). Variable domain in full (rest from reference TRBV30 and TRBJ2-4): SQTIHQWPATLVQPVGSPLSLECTVEGTSNPNLYWYRQAAGRGLQLLFYSVGIGQISSEVPQNLSASRPQDRQFILSSKKLLLSDSGFYLCAWRGRKNIQYFGAGTRLSVL.

This chain links TRBV30 with TRBJ1-1; 7 bases fit TRBD1. This CDR3 comprises 14 residues. J was trimmed by 6 bases and V by 5 bases; bases with no gene match: 12. Germline CDR1 GTSNPN, CDR2 SVGIG (reference sequence). CDR3 region: CAWRTSQGVAEAFF. CDR3 sequence (DNA): TGTGCCTGGCGGACTTCCCAGGGGGTTGCTGAAGCTTTCTTT.

V usage is TRBV11-2 and J usage is TRBJ2-7, with D hard to call. V was pared by 0 bases and J by 1 base, with 10 bases between. CDR1 is SGHAT, CDR2 FQNNGV, per germline. This CDR3 is 15 amino acids long. The chain's CDR3 is CASSLEPATSYEQYF. The CDR3 DNA reads TGTGCCAGCAGCTTAGAGCCGGCGACTTCCTACGAGCAGTACTTC.

This clone was observed a single time. The chain has TRBV10-3 and TRBJ2-1, with 7 bases aligning to TRBD1. This CDR3 is built from 15 residues. The V and J ends lost 3 bases and 7 bases, in that order; junction bases with no gene match: 9. Looked up from germline, CDR1 is ENHRY and CDR2 is SYGVKD. The CDR3 nucleotides are TGTGCCATCAGTGAACGATCGCCAGGGGGAAATGAGCAGTTCTTC. Residues: CAISERSPGGNEQFF.

The chain is built from TRBV5-4 and TRBJ1-2; D is uncertain. CDR3 size: 13 residues. Germline V gene lookup returns CDR1 SGHNT and CDR2 YYREEE (reference sequence). With 3 bases removed from V and 3 bases from J, the gap between germline ends came to 9 bases. Here the CDR3 DNA reads TGTGCCAGCAGCTACGGTCAAGACTATGGCTACACCTTC. It yields the protein CASSYGQDYGYTF.

This sequence joins TRBV24-1 and TRBJ2-2; D is unclear. The CDR3 sequence is 15 residues long. Between the trimmed V and J ends, which lost 0 bases and 3 bases, there was a span of 7 bases. Germline loops: CDR1 KGHDR, CDR2 SFDVKD. CDR3 amino acids: CATSDLGQYTGELFF. In DNA form, the CDR3 reads TGTGCCACCAGTGATTTGGGGCAGTACACCGGGGAGCTGTTTTTT.

This chain uses TRBV10-3 with TRBJ1-5; no definite D call. CDR1 and CDR2 (germline): ENHRY, SYGVKD. Deletions cut 0 bases from V and 7 bases from J, with 19 bases between. This CDR3 contains 17 residues. The CDR3 loop is CAISESPGGEPSQPQHF. As DNA, the CDR3 is TGTGCCATCAGTGAGTCTCCGGGTGGGGAGCCATCCCAGCCCCAGCATTTT.

This clone was seen just once. J is TRBJ2-1 and V is TRBV19; 16 bases are a match to TRBD2. V lost 4 bases to trimming and J lost 3 bases; unmatched junction nucleotides: 6. CDR1 LNHDA and CDR2 SQIVND come from the germline V gene (reference sequence). The length of the CDR3 is 18 residues. CDR3 in DNA: TGTGCCAGTAGTAAAGGGGGACTAGCGGGAGGGCTCTACAATGAGCAGTTCTTC. Its protein product is CASSKGGLAGGLYNEQFF.

This chain connects TRBV6-5 to TRBJ2-2; 12 positions agree with TRBD2. The germline gives CDR1 MNHEY, CDR2 SVGAGI. The CDR3 is made up of 13 amino acids. V lost 10 bases to trimming and J lost 8 bases; unmatched junction nucleotides: 5. DNA for the CDR3: TGTGCCACAGGACTAGCGGGACTTGGGGAGCTGTTTTTT. It yields the protein CATGLAGLGELFF.

This chain connects TRBV6-5 to TRBJ1-1; TRBD1 agrees at 9 bases. V was pared by 5 bases and J by 5 bases, with 6 bases of the junction left unmatched. Per the germline V gene, CDR1 is MNHEY and CDR2 is SVGAGI. The CDR3 is 14 residues long. The CDR3 region has the DNA TGTGCCAGCAGTCCGACAGGGGGGACTACTGAAGCTTTCTTT. It encodes CASSPTGGTTEAFF.

The CDR3 sequence: CAWSEAGANYGYTF. For the CDR3, the DNA is TGTGCCTGGAGCGAAGCAGGGGCTAACTATGGCTACACCTTC. The chain couples TRBV30 to TRBJ1-2; D possibly corresponds to TRBD1 (6 bases). Germline V gene lookup returns CDR1 GTSNPN and CDR2 SVGIG (reference sequence). Trimming pared 3 bases from V and 0 bases from J, leaving 11 bases between. This CDR3 comprises 14 residues.

The gene calls are TRBV29-1 and TRBJ2-3, with D possibly TRBD2 on 6 matching bases. Deletions cut 4 bases from V and 4 bases from J, with 18 bases between. The CDR3 spans 15 residues. Germline V gene sequence: CDR1 SQVTM, CDR2 ANQGSEA. As DNA, the CDR3 is TGCAGCGTTGTTTCGGGGGAGGTTTGGGCAGATACGCAGTATTTT. It translates to CSVVSGEVWADTQYF.

The chain recombines TRBV9 with TRBJ2-1; D possibly corresponds to TRBD1 (6 bases). The germline CDR1 and CDR2 sequences are SGDLS and YYNGEE. The length of the CDR3 is 16 residues. The V gene lost 3 bases and the J gene lost 6 bases, with 19 bases spanning the gap. Written as DNA, the CDR3 is TGTGCCAGCAGCGCTACCGGGACACCTTTGGGCAATGAGCAGTTCTTC. Protein product: CASSATGTPLGNEQFF.

The chain recombines TRBV2 with TRBJ1-1; possible D gene TRBD1, 6 bases. Germline V gene data show CDR1 as SNHLY and CDR2 as FYNNEI. The V gene lost 2 bases and the J gene lost 4 bases, with 11 bases spanning the gap. This CDR3 spans 14 amino acids. CDR3 nucleotide sequence: TGTGCCAGCAGTGAATCGAGGGGGAGCACTGAAGCTTTCTTT. This sequence encodes CASSESRGSTEAFF.

V gene TRBV6-2 or TRBV6-3 combines with J gene TRBJ2-5; D is perhaps TRBD2 (5 bases). The ends were cut back, 6 bases at V and 4 bases at J, with 15 bases in the middle. The CDR3 consists of 14 residues. Germline lookup yields CDR1 MNHEY and CDR2 SVGEGT. DNA of the CDR3: TGTGCCAGCAGCTCCGGACTGTTCAGAGAGACCCAGTACTTC. Translated: CASSSGLFRETQYF.